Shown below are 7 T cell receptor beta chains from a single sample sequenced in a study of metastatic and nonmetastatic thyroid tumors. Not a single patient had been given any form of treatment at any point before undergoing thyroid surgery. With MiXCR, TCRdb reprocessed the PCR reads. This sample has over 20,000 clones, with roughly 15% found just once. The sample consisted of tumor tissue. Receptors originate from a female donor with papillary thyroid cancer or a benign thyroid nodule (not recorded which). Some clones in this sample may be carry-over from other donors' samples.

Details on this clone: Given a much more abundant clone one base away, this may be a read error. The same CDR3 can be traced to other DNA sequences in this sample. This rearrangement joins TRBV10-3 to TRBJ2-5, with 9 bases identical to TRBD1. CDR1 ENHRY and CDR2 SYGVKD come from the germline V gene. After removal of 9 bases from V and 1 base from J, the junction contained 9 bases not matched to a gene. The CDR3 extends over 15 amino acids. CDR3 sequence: CAIKGTGRGQETQYF. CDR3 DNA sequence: TGTGCCATAAAAGGGACAGGGCGGGGCCAAGAGACCCAGTACTTC.

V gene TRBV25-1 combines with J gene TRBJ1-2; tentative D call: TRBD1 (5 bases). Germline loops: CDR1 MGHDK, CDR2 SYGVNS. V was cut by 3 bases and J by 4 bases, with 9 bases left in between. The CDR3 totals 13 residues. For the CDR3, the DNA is TGTGCCAGCAGTGAGGGCAGGGCCTATGGCTACACCTTC. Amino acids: CASSEGRAYGYTF.

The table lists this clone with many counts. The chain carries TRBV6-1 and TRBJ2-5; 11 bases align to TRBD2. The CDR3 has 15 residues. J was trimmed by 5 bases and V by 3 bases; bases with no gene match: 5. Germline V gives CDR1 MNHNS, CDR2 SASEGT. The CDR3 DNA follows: TGTGCCAGCAGTGAGACTAGCGGGGTTTGGGAGACCCAGTACTTC. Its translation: CASSETSGVWETQYF.

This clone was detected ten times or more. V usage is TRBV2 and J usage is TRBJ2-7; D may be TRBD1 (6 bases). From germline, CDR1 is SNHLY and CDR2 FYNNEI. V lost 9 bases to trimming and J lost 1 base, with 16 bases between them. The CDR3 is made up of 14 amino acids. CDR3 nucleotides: TGTGCCAGGGCCATACCGGACAGATCCTACGAGCAGTACTTC. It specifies CARAIPDRSYEQYF.

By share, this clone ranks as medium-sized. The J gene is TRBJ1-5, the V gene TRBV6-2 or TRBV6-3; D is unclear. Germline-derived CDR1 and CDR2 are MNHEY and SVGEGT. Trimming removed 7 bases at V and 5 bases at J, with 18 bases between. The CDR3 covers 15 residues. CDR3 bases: TGTGCCAGCACTATGGGTGGGATTACCTATCAGCCCCAGCATTTT. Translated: CASTMGGITYQPQHF.

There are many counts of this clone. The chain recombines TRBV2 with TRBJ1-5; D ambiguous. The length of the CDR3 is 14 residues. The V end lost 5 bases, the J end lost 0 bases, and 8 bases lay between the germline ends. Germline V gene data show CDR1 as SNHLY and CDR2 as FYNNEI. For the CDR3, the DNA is TGTGCCAGCAGTTTACAGAGTAGCAATCAGCCCCAGCATTTT. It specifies CASSLQSSNQPQHF.

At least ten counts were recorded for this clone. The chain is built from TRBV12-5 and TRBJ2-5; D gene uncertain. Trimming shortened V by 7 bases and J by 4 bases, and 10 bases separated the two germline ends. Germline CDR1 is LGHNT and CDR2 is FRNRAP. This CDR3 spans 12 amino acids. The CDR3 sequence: CASAPDRETQYF. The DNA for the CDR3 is TGTGCTAGTGCCCCGGATCGAGAGACCCAGTACTTC.